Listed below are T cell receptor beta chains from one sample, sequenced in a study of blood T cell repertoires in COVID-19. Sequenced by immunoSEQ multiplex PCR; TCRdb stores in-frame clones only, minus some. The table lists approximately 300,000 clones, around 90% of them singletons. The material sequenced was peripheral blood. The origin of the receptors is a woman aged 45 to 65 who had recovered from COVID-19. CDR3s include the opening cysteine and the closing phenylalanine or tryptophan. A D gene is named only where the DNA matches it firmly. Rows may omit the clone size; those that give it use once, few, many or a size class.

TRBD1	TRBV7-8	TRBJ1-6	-	CASSLVSQGANSPLHF	TGTGCCAGCAGCTTAGTGTCGCAGGGGGCTAATTCACCCCTCCACTTT
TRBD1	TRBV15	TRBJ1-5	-	CATSRRDRGFVSNQPQHF	TGTGCCACCAGCAGGAGGGACAGGGGGTTTGTTAGCAATCAGCCCCAGCATTTT
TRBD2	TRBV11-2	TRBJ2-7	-	CASSLGLKYEQYF	TGTGCCAGCAGCTTGGGACTAAAGTACGAGCAGTACTTC
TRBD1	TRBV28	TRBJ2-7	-	CASSLDTGTGSSYEQYF	TGTGCCAGCAGTTTAGACACCGGGACAGGGAGCTCCTACGAGCAGTACTTC
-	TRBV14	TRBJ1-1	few	CASSLGAGSKTEAFF	TGTGCCAGCAGCCTTGGGGCGGGGTCCAAAACTGAAGCTTTCTTT
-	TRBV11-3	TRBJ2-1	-	CASSLDQDRGGEQFF	TGTGCCAGCAGCTTAGATCAAGATAGAGGTGGTGAGCAGTTCTTC
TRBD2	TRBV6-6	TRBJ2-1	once	CASSLLGSTSGTYNEQFF	TGTGCCAGCAGTCTTTTGGGGAGTACTAGCGGTACCTACAATGAGCAGTTCTTC
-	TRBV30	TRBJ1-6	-	CAWSVRGASNSPLHF	TGTGCCTGGAGTGTACGGGGGGCGAGTAATTCACCCCTCCACTTT
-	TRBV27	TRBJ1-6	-	CASREGSRNSPLHF	TGTGCCAGCAGGGAGGGGAGTCGTAATTCACCCCTCCACTTT
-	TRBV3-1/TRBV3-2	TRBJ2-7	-	CASSPIQGSGYEQYF	TGTGCCAGCAGCCCTATCCAGGGTAGCGGCTACGAGCAGTACTTC
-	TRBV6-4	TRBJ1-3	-	CATAGRSSGNTIYF	TGTGCCACCGCGGGCCGGAGCTCTGGAAACACCATATATTTT
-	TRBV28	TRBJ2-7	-	CASSLTGIYEQYF	TGTGCCAGCAGTTTAACGGGGATCTACGAGCAGTACTTC
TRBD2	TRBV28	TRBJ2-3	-	CASSFLAGVGTDTQYF	TGTGCCAGCAGTTTTCTAGCGGGAGTTGGCACAGATACGCAGTATTTT
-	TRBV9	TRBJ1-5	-	CASSAGGKGNQPQHF	TGTGCCAGCAGCGCCGGAGGGAAGGGCAATCAGCCCCAGCATTTT
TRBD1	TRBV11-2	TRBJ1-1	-	CASSLATGVSTEAFF	TGTGCCAGCAGCTTAGCGACAGGGGTTAGTACTGAAGCTTTCTTT
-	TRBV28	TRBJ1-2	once	CASSGQIWNYGYTF	TGTGCCAGCAGTGGACAGATCTGGAACTATGGCTACACCTTC
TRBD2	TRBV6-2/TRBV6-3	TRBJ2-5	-	CASSKPSGRGETQYF	TGTGCCAGCAGCAAGCCTAGCGGGAGAGGAGAGACCCAGTACTTC
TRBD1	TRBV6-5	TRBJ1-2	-	CATTGTGGGYTF	TGTGCCACCACCGGGACAGGTGGCGGCTACACCTTC
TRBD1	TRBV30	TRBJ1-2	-	CAWSARQGEKDGYTF	TGTGCCTGGAGCGCGAGACAGGGCGAGAAGGATGGCTACACCTTC
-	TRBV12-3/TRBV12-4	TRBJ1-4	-	CASSPMRGGKLFF	TGTGCCAGCAGTCCTATGAGGGGGGGAAAACTGTTTTTT
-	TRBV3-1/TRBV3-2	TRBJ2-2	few	CASSLWTDMGELFF	TGTGCCAGCAGCCTCTGGACGGACATGGGGGAGCTGTTTTTT
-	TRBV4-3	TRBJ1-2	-	CASSRNQTGSTF	TGCGCCAGCAGCCGGAATCAAACAGGGAGCACCTTC
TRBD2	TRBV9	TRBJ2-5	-	CASSVGSGGAGETQYF	TGTGCCAGCAGCGTAGGTAGCGGGGGGGCAGGGGAGACCCAGTACTTC
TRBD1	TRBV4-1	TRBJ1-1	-	CASSHPGQGHTEAFF	TGCGCCAGCAGCCATCCGGGACAGGGGCACACTGAAGCTTTCTTT
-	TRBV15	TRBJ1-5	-	CATSREIQGDGQPQHF	TGTGCCACCAGCAGAGAGATACAGGGCGACGGTCAGCCCCAGCATTTT
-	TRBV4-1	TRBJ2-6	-	CASSQDELYVDSGANVLTF	TGCGCCAGCAGCCAAGATGAGTTATACGTTGACTCTGGGGCCAACGTCCTGACTTTC
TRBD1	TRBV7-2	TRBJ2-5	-	CASSSDRDRAPETQYF	TGTGCCAGCAGCTCGGACCGGGACAGAGCCCCGGAGACCCAGTACTTC
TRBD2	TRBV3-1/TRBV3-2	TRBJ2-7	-	CASSQDREREDEQYF	TGTGCCAGCAGCCAAGATAGGGAGCGGGAGGACGAGCAGTACTTC
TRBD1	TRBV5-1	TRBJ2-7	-	CASSSTGGSYEQYF	TGCGCCAGCAGTTCTACAGGGGGGTCCTACGAGCAGTACTTC
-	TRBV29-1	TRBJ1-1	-	CSVGAGWGMNTEAFF	TGCAGCGTTGGGGCGGGGTGGGGGATGAACACTGAAGCTTTCTTT
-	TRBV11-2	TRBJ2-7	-	CASSPWRGRDFEYEQYF	TGTGCCAGCAGCCCTTGGAGGGGGCGCGATTTTGAGTACGAGCAGTACTTC
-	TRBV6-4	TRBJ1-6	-	CASSDSAAYNSPLHF	TGTGCCAGCAGTGACTCGGCAGCCTATAATTCACCCCTCCACTTT
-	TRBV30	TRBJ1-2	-	CAWSVQFNYGYTF	TGTGCCTGGAGCGTACAATTCAACTATGGCTACACCTTC
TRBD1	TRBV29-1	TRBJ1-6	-	CSVDGTGNNSPLHF	TGCAGCGTTGATGGGACAGGGAATAATTCACCCCTCCACTTT
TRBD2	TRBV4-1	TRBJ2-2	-	CASSQDLGRGDVTGELFF	TGCGCCAGCAGCCAAGATTTGGGGCGGGGGGATGTCACCGGGGAGCTGTTTTTT
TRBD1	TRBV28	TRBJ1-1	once	CASRKQGVRFTEAFF	TGTGCCAGCAGGAAACAGGGGGTAAGGTTCACTGAAGCTTTCTTT
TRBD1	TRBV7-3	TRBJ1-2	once	CASSRDSSGYTF	TGTGCCAGCAGCCGGGACAGTTCTGGCTACACCTTC
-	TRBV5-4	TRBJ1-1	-	CASSLASMNTEAFF	TGTGCCAGCAGCTTGGCTAGTATGAACACTGAAGCTTTCTTT
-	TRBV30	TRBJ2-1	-	CAGTLESREQFF	TGTGCCGGGACCTTAGAGTCTCGTGAGCAGTTCTTC
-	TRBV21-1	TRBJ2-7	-	CASSKWRQASYEQYF	TGTGCCAGCAGCAAATGGCGTCAGGCGTCCTACGAGCAGTACTTC
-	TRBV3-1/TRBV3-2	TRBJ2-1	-	CASSARASALDEQFF	TGTGCCAGCAGCGCCCGGGCTAGCGCTTTAGATGAGCAGTTCTTC
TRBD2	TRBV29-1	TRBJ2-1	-	CSVNSGRVSDEQFF	TGCAGCGTCAATAGCGGGAGGGTTTCAGATGAGCAGTTCTTC
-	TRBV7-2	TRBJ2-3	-	CASSLIPRDTDTQYF	TGTGCCAGCAGCTTAATTCCCAGGGACACAGATACGCAGTATTTT
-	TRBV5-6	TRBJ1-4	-	CASSADSFNEKLFF	TGTGCCAGCAGTGCGGACAGCTTTAATGAAAAACTGTTTTTT
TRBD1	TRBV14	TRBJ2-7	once	CASSPLPGQGAYEQYF	TGTGCCAGCAGCCCTCTACCGGGACAGGGGGCTTACGAGCAGTACTTC
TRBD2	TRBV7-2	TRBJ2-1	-	CASSLVPLAGGNEQFF	TGTGCCAGCAGCTTAGTGCCACTAGCGGGAGGGAATGAGCAGTTCTTC
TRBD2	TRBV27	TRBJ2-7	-	CASSFLLAGGPYEQYF	TGTGCCAGCAGTTTCCTGCTAGCGGGAGGGCCCTACGAGCAGTACTTC
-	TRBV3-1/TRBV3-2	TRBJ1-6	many	CASSQSEGVSSPLHF	TGTGCCAGCAGCCAATCCGAGGGGGTGAGTTCACCCCTCCACTTT